These T cell receptor beta chains were read from a single sample in a study of T cells in Graves' hyperthyroidism and ophthalmopathy. TCRdb recomputed calls from the multiplex PCR reads with MiXCR, one row per CDR3 protein. The top ten hold roughly a tenth of the sample, which has 650,000 to 750,000 distinct CDR3 sequences, around 15% seen once. Sequencing input: blood. The receptors come from a woman younger than 30 with Graves' hyperthyroidism. Both conserved end residues are part of each CDR3. A D gene is named only where the DNA matches it firmly. Size is stated for part of the rows, as once, few or many counts, or as a class when the clone is expanded.

CDR3 DNA | CDR3 protein | D gene | clone size | J gene | V gene
TGCGCCAGCAGCCAAATTCTAGCGGGAGCCTCCTACGAGCAGTACTTC | CASSQILAGASYEQYF | TRBD2 | few | TRBJ2-7 | TRBV4-1
TGTGCCAGCAGCTTCTGGAAAGGGACTGAAGCTTTCTTT | CASSFWKGTEAFF | . | many | TRBJ1-1 | TRBV7-2
TGCGCCAGCAGCCAATACCGGGCTCCCGGGGGCGAGCAGTACTTC | CASSQYRAPGGEQYF | . | . | TRBJ2-7 | TRBV4-1
TGCGCCAGCAGTGAGTCGGGCGGCTACAATGAGCAGTTCTTC | CASSESGGYNEQFF | . | many | TRBJ2-1 | TRBV10-2
TGTGCCAGCAGTCTAGAACTTACAGGGGGTGGCTACACCTTC | CASSLELTGGGYTF | TRBD1 | many | TRBJ1-2 | TRBV28
TGTGCCAGCAGCCCACAGGGGTGGGAACTCTCTGGGGCCAACGTCCTGACTTTC | CASSPQGWELSGANVLTF | TRBD1 | many | TRBJ2-6 | TRBV28
TGCGCCAGCAGCCAAGTGTCCTACAATGAGCAGTTCTTC | CASSQVSYNEQFF | . | many | TRBJ2-1 | TRBV4-1
TGCAGCGTGGATCTGACAGGCAAAACCTACACCTTC | CSVDLTGKTYTF | . | . | TRBJ1-2 | TRBV29-1
TGTGCCAGCAGCTCGACAGGTCTGGCTAACTATGGCTACACCTTC | CASSSTGLANYGYTF | . | . | TRBJ1-2 | TRBV7-9
TGCAGTGCTCGGAGTCACACCGGGGAGCTGTTTTTT | CSARSHTGELFF | . | many | TRBJ2-2 | TRBV20-1
TGTGCCAGCAGCTTCCGCTCTAGCGGGAGGTACAATGAGCAGTTCTTC | CASSFRSSGRYNEQFF | TRBD2 | . | TRBJ2-1 | TRBV7-9